The following is a TCR beta chain sequence with its context. Its recognized antigen is unknown. Base quality data are lacking; no much larger clone is found one base away. TCRbeta CDR3 regions were amplified from genomic DNA using the immunoSEQ Assay, a bias-controlled multiplex PCR. The paper's processing steps were these. Nucleated cell counts per sample were estimated from amplification of reference gene primers within the assay. To quantify the absolute abundance of each unique TCRbeta CDR3 rearrangement, sequence reads were collapsed and filtered. Productive Simpson clonality was computed per sample as the square root of Simpson's diversity index over productive rearrangements. What TCRdb holds here is the immuneACCESS table cut down to in-frame rearrangements. Part of the clones is not present; checked against another copy, under half of the missing clones reflect an unresolved V gene, and the others are unexplained. Clone size and the V and J calls come from that table; the DNA yielded D and trimming. The sample contains under 300,000 clones, roughly 88% of them found a single time. The ten biggest clones cover approximately 1% of the sample.

These data come from a study of blood T cell repertoires in COVID-19 (dated by TCRdb to the early 2020s). In terms of the full investigation: The collaborator samples originated in the United States, Italy and Spain and spanned the acute and convalescent phases of COVID-19. The prospective study material was composed of cDNA or gDNA derived from T cells, B-cell-depleted T cells, or PBMCs. The dataset comprised deeply sampled blood TCRbeta repertoires from subjects exposed to, actively infected with, or recovered from COVID-19. The repertoires were made available in a free public database intended to serve as a resource for research on the immune response to SARS-CoV-2. The samples were drawn from two sources: the first 160 participants of the ongoing ImmuneRACE study, and 1,000 to 1,500 subjects contributed by 6 global collaborators. Nearly every sample came with metadata listing a de-identified subject ID, COVID-19 status, age in years and sex. Where HLA class I and class II types were available, the types were taken from metadata supplied by the sample provider, not from assay-based typing. Study-wide conclusions, independent of this receptor: How much clinical and demographic metadata was included differed by source and by participant, and the metadata was provided uncurated.

In the prospective study, participants were roughly 18 to 95 years old, resided in about two dozen geographic areas of the United States, and were enrolled through a virtual design. In the prospective study, participants were assigned to cohorts based on the clinical history participants reported in a screening survey and a study questionnaire. Recovered participants in ImmuneRACE Cohort 3 were defined as having two consecutive negative NP/OP PCR tests, clearance from a healthcare professional, or resolution of symptoms. In the prospective study, whole blood, serum and a nasopharyngeal or oropharyngeal swab were collected from each participant by mobile phlebotomists. Participants in the prospective study had the option to provide additional blood draws and questionnaires over a roughly 2-month period. Before DNA extraction, blood samples from the prospective study were shipped at room temperature or frozen.

Trimming accounts for 5 bases at V and 0 bases at J, while the number of junction bases matched to no gene is 14. Measured from the cysteine to the phenylalanine, the CDR3 is 18 residues long. Of all the DNA, just the CDR3 is kept, 54 bases in frame from base 1. Based on the germline V gene, the CDR1 and CDR2 sequences are SGHVS and FQNEAQ. Sequencing was carried out using PBMCs or T cells enriched from blood (not recorded which). The V and J segments used are TRBV7-8 and TRBJ2-3, with 7 bases in between that match TRBD1. The sequence was collected from a woman in her 30s who had recovered from COVID-19. Read as DNA, the sequence is TGTGCCAGCAGCCCACACCTAACTGGGACAGATAGCACAGATACGCAGTATTTT. Translated, this gives CASSPHLTGTDSTDTQYF.